These T cell receptor beta chains were read from a single sample in a study of human T cells and chemical hapten exposure. TCRdb reprocessed the RACE reads via MiXCR and lists one record per CDR3 protein. The sample contains fewer than 140,000 distinct CDR3 sequences, approximately 12% of which appear only once. The sample in question was whole blood, obtained in connection with sensitization to the hapten diphenylcyclopropenone (DPC). The receptors derive from a woman between 45 and 65 years old with alopecia areata. Some clones in this sample may be carry-over from other donors' samples. Each CDR3 is given with its conserved first and last residue. The order of the fields is J gene, clone size, V gene, D gene, CDR3 DNA, CDR3 protein. D genes are given only for firm matches. The listing skips clone size in some rows; elsewhere it reads once, few, many or a size class.

J: TRBJ2-7; size: -; V: TRBV28; D: TRBD2; DNA: TGTGCCAGCAGTGCACATACTAGCGGGGGTTACGAGCAGTACTTC; CDR3: CASSAHTSGGYEQYF
J: TRBJ2-7; size: -; V: TRBV11-2; D: -; DNA: TGTGCCAGCAGCTTAGGACCAAGGGGATCCTACGAGCAGTACTTC; CDR3: CASSLGPRGSYEQYF
J: TRBJ2-6; size: -; V: TRBV20-1; D: -; DNA: TGCAGTGCTATTTCAGGGGCTGGGGCCAACGTCCTGACTTTC; CDR3: CSAISGAGANVLTF
J: TRBJ2-5; size: many; V: TRBV28; D: -; DNA: TGTGCCATCTCGGGAGACCGGCGAGAGACCCAGTACTTC; CDR3: CAISGDRRETQYF
J: TRBJ2-7; size: few; V: TRBV6-5; D: -; DNA: TGTGCCAGCAGTTCAGCGGGTCTAAACTCCTACGAGCAGTACTTC; CDR3: CASSSAGLNSYEQYF
J: TRBJ2-1; size: many; V: TRBV18; D: -; DNA: TGTGCCAGCTCACCGCGGAGGAGAGGGCCTATGGGCTACAATGAGCAGTTCTTC; CDR3: CASSPRRRGPMGYNEQFF
J: TRBJ2-1; size: -; V: TRBV28; D: -; DNA: TGTGCCAGCAGTTTCGGGCTGACCAATGAGCAGTTCTTC; CDR3: CASSFGLTNEQFF
J: TRBJ2-7; size: few; V: TRBV28; D: -; DNA: TGTGCCAGCAGTTTATTGTCCGAGCAGTACTTC; CDR3: CASSLLSEQYF
J: TRBJ2-1; size: few; V: TRBV5-1; D: TRBD2; DNA: TGCGCCAGCAGCCCCCGGGGACTAGCGGATTACAATGAGCAGTTCTTC; CDR3: CASSPRGLADYNEQFF
J: TRBJ1-1; size: few; V: TRBV18; D: -; DNA: TGTGCCAGCTCACTCGTGACGAACACTGAAGCTTTCTTT; CDR3: CASSLVTNTEAFF
J: TRBJ1-2; size: many; V: TRBV9; D: -; DNA: TGTGCCAGCAGCCCCCGGACAGACTACTATGGCTACACCTTC; CDR3: CASSPRTDYYGYTF
J: TRBJ2-1; size: many; V: TRBV20-1; D: TRBD2; DNA: TGCAGTGCTAGGGGGACTAGCGGGGTAAATGAGCAGTTCTTC; CDR3: CSARGTSGVNEQFF
J: TRBJ2-3; size: few; V: TRBV7-8; D: -; DNA: TGTGCCAGCAGCTTGGCCGTTCCCACAGATACGCAGTATTTT; CDR3: CASSLAVPTDTQYF
J: TRBJ2-5; size: -; V: TRBV3-1; D: -; DNA: TGTGCCAGCAGCCGGACGTGGGCAGAGACCCAGTACTTC; CDR3: CASSRTWAETQYF
J: TRBJ2-5; size: few; V: TRBV3-1; D: TRBD2; DNA: TGTGCCAGCAGCCAAGACAAGTCGCTAGCGGGGAGACAAGAGACCCAGTACTTC; CDR3: CASSQDKSLAGRQETQYF
J: TRBJ2-5; size: few; V: TRBV5-4; D: -; DNA: TGTGCCAGCAGCGGGGCTCGGGACTCCCAAGAGACCCAGTACTTC; CDR3: CASSGARDSQETQYF
J: TRBJ2-2; size: -; V: TRBV5-1; D: -; DNA: TGCGCCAGCAGCTTGGGCCGGAACACCGGGGAGCTGTTTTTT; CDR3: CASSLGRNTGELFF
J: TRBJ2-5; size: many; V: TRBV24-1; D: -; DNA: TGTGCCACCAGTGATTATGGGACTTCCCAAGAGACCCAGTACTTC; CDR3: CATSDYGTSQETQYF
J: TRBJ1-4; size: -; V: TRBV11-2; D: -; DNA: TGTGCCAGCAGCCCTACCGCTAATGAAAAACTGTTTTTT; CDR3: CASSPTANEKLFF
J: TRBJ1-2; size: -; V: TRBV7-9; D: -; DNA: TGTGCCAGCCGTTTGGGAGATCCCTATGGCTACACCTTC; CDR3: CASRLGDPYGYTF
J: TRBJ2-7; size: many; V: TRBV29-1; D: -; DNA: TGCAGCGTTGACGGGGATGCCGGGTACGAGCAGTACTTC; CDR3: CSVDGDAGYEQYF
J: TRBJ2-5; size: many; V: TRBV2; D: -; DNA: TGTGCCAGCAAAGCGAGTACCCAAGAAACCCAGTACTTC; CDR3: CASKASTQETQYF
J: TRBJ1-1; size: few; V: TRBV10-1; D: -; DNA: TGCGCCAGCAGCCCGGGGGGTCTCGAAGCTTTCTTT; CDR3: CASSPGGLEAFF
J: TRBJ1-5; size: -; V: TRBV29-1; D: -; DNA: TGCAGCGTCGGGGAGAACAGTGGCAATCAGCCCCAGCATTTT; CDR3: CSVGENSGNQPQHF
J: TRBJ2-7; size: -; V: TRBV28; D: -; DNA: TGTGCCAGCGAAGGAACTTCCTACGAGCAGTACTTC; CDR3: CASEGTSYEQYF
J: TRBJ1-4; size: few; V: TRBV7-9; D: -; DNA: TGTGCCAGCAGCCCAGGCCAGGACCAGCGCCCGTTTTTT; CDR3: CASSPGQDQRPFF
J: TRBJ2-2; size: few; V: TRBV4-1; D: -; DNA: TGCGCCAGCAGCCAAGGGTCCGGGGGTGGTCGGAACACCGGGGAGCTGTTTTTT; CDR3: CASSQGSGGGRNTGELFF
J: TRBJ2-3; size: -; V: TRBV5-1; D: TRBD2; DNA: TGCGCCAGCAGCTCGACGGGAGGAATGATAGATACGCAGTATTTT; CDR3: CASSSTGGMIDTQYF
J: TRBJ2-3; size: -; V: TRBV20-1; D: TRBD1; DNA: TGCAGGGCCGGGACAGCCCACACAGATACGCAGTATTTT; CDR3: CRAGTAHTDTQYF
J: TRBJ1-5; size: -; V: TRBV28; D: -; DNA: TGTGCCAGCAGTGACCCGGCGGGTCAGCCCCAGCATTTT; CDR3: CASSDPAGQPQHF
J: TRBJ2-2; size: few; V: TRBV6-1; D: TRBD1; DNA: TGTGCCAGCAGTCGACAGGGGGCCGGCCTCGGGGAGCTGTTTTTT; CDR3: CASSRQGAGLGELFF
J: TRBJ2-5; size: -; V: TRBV7-2; D: -; DNA: TGTGCCAGCAGCTTAGCGGCCGGGGGTGAGACCCAGTACTTC; CDR3: CASSLAAGGETQYF
J: TRBJ1-1; size: -; V: TRBV20-1; D: -; DNA: TGCAGTGCTAATCCGGACAGTACATTCACTGAAGCTTTCTTT; CDR3: CSANPDSTFTEAFF
J: TRBJ2-6; size: few; V: TRBV4-3; D: -; DNA: TGCGCCAGCAGCCAGCGCGCGAATGGCAGGGGGGCTGGGGCCAACGTCCTGACTTTC; CDR3: CASSQRANGRGAGANVLTF
J: TRBJ2-7; size: -; V: TRBV2; D: TRBD2; DNA: TGTGCCAGCAGTGCGGGGAGGGGAGTCCACGAGCAGTACTTC; CDR3: CASSAGRGVHEQYF
J: TRBJ2-6; size: few; V: TRBV7-2; D: -; DNA: TGTGCCAGCAGCAAAGAGGGGACCGGGGCCAACGTCCTGACTTTC; CDR3: CASSKEGTGANVLTF
J: TRBJ1-2; size: many; V: TRBV4-3; D: -; DNA: TGCGCCAGCAGCCAAGAACCAATGACCTTTAACTATGGCTACACCTTC; CDR3: CASSQEPMTFNYGYTF
J: TRBJ2-1; size: many; V: TRBV7-9; D: TRBD2; DNA: TGTGCCAGCAGCCCGTGGACTAGCGGGGTCAATGAGCAGTTCTTC; CDR3: CASSPWTSGVNEQFF